Listed below are T cell receptor beta chains from one sample, sequenced in a study of blood T cell repertoires in COVID-19. Some clones are missing from TCRdb's copy, which holds only in-frame ones; the method was immunoSEQ multiplex PCR. The sample contains nearly 60,000 clones, more than 70% of which appear only once. The specimen was peripheral blood. Receptors were obtained from a man aged 40-49 years with active COVID-19. CDR3s include the opening cysteine and the closing phenylalanine or tryptophan. A D gene is named only where the DNA matches it firmly. Size values are once, few and many counts, or a class for expanded clones, and some rows have none.

D gene | J gene | V gene | clone size | CDR3 protein | CDR3 DNA
NA | TRBJ1-4 | TRBV29-1 | NA | CSVESVRGEKLFF | TGCAGCGTTGAGTCAGTCCGGGGTGAAAAACTGTTTTTT
TRBD2 | TRBJ2-1 | TRBV9 | NA | CASSSRGGRGEQFF | TGTGCCAGCAGCTCCCGTGGGGGGAGGGGTGAGCAGTTCTTC
NA | TRBJ2-2 | TRBV18 | NA | CASSSDRPNTGELFF | TGTGCCAGCTCATCGGACAGACCGAACACCGGGGAGCTGTTTTTT
TRBD1 | TRBJ1-4 | TRBV5-1 | NA | CASSFRDRGSGEKLFF | TGCGCCAGCAGCTTTCGGGACAGGGGATCCGGAGAAAAACTGTTTTTT
NA | TRBJ1-3 | TRBV30 | NA | CAWSPGGNTIYF | TGTGCCTGGAGTCCGGGGGGAAACACCATATATTTT
TRBD2 | TRBJ2-1 | TRBV9 | NA | CASSAAGVRDNEQFF | TGTGCCAGCAGCGCGGCGGGAGTTAGAGACAATGAGCAGTTCTTC
NA | TRBJ2-1 | TRBV7-9 | NA | CASSLMRRSGTYNEQFF | TGTGCCAGCAGCTTAATGAGGAGGAGTGGCACCTACAATGAGCAGTTCTTC
NA | TRBJ1-3 | TRBV4-1 | NA | CASSLPGRTRNTIYF | TGCGCCAGCAGCCTCCCCGGAAGAACTAGAAACACCATATATTTT
TRBD2 | TRBJ2-5 | TRBV4-1 | NA | CASSPRTRWPETQYF | TGCGCCAGCAGCCCGCGGACTAGATGGCCAGAGACCCAGTACTTC
NA | TRBJ1-1 | TRBV5-1 | NA | CASSEQGNTEAFF | TGCGCCAGCAGCGAACAGGGAAACACTGAAGCTTTCTTT
TRBD1 | TRBJ2-7 | TRBV5-5 | NA | CASVRTGALHEQYF | TGTGCCAGCGTCCGGACAGGGGCGTTACACGAGCAGTACTTC
NA | TRBJ2-7 | TRBV30 | NA | CAWRRPGMDEQYF | TGTGCCTGGAGGAGGCCAGGGATGGACGAGCAGTACTTC
NA | TRBJ1-4 | TRBV6-5 | NA | CASRTNGLPKLFF | TGTGCCAGCCGGACAAACGGTCTTCCAAAACTGTTTTTT
NA | TRBJ1-1 | TRBV2 | NA | CASSELMAALNTEAFF | TGTGCCAGCAGTGAATTAATGGCGGCCCTGAACACTGAAGCTTTCTTT
NA | TRBJ1-1 | TRBV7-6 | NA | CASSPGGTWRDTEAFF | TGTGCCAGCAGCCCGGGAGGAACTTGGAGGGACACTGAAGCTTTCTTT
TRBD2 | TRBJ2-1 | TRBV6-5 | NA | CASSYRGTSEEDEQFF | TGTGCCAGCAGTTACCGTGGGACTAGTGAGGAGGATGAGCAGTTCTTC
TRBD2 | TRBJ2-1 | TRBV2 | NA | CASSAGEGHSYNEQFF | TGTGCCAGCAGTGCCGGGGAGGGCCACTCCTACAATGAGCAGTTCTTC
TRBD2 | TRBJ2-1 | TRBV30 | few | CASPLAGAYNEQFF | TGTGCCTCCCCGCTAGCGGGGGCCTACAATGAGCAGTTCTTC
TRBD1 | TRBJ2-3 | TRBV29-1 | NA | CSVRDREVADTQYF | TGCAGCGTTCGGGACAGGGAAGTGGCAGATACGCAGTATTTT
NA | TRBJ2-7 | TRBV4-1 | NA | CASSQPTRSYEQYF | TGCGCCAGCAGCCAGCCGACTAGATCCTACGAGCAGTACTTC
NA | TRBJ2-4 | TRBV6-5 | NA | CASSSRGLAKNIQYF | TGTGCCAGCAGTTCCAGGGGTTTAGCCAAAAACATTCAGTACTTC
NA | TRBJ2-2 | TRBV7-2 | NA | CASSLDQVTVFRELFF | TGTGCCAGCAGCTTAGATCAGGTTACGGTTTTCCGGGAGCTGTTTTTT